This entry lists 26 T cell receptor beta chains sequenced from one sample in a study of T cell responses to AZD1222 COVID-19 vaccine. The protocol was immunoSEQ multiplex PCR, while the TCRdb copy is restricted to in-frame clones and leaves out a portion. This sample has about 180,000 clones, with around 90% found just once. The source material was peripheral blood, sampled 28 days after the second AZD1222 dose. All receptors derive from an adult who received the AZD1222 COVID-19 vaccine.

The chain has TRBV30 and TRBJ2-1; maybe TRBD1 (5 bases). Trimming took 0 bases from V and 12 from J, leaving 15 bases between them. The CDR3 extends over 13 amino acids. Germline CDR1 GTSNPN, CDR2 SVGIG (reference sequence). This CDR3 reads CAWSVLAGQGQFF. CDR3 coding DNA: TGTGCCTGGAGTGTTCTGGCAGGCCAGGGGCAGTTCTTC.

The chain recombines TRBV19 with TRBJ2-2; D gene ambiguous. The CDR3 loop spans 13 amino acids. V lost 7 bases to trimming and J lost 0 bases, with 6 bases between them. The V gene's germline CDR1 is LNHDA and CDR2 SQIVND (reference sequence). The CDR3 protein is CASKDPNTGELFF. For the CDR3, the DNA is TGTGCCAGTAAGGACCCGAACACCGGGGAGCTGTTTTTT.

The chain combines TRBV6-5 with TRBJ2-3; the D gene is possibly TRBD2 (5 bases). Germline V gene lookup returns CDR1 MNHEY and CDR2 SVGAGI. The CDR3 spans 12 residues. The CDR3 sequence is CSTGSHTDTQYF. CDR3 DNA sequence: TGTTCGACGGGGAGCCACACAGATACGCAGTATTTT.

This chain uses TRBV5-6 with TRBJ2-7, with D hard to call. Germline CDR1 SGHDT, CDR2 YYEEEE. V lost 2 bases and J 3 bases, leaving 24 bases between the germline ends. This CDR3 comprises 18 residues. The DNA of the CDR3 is TGTGCCAGCAGCTTCGGAAGCCCTAGGGTCGGACGAATCTACGAGCAGTACTTC. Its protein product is CASSFGSPRVGRIYEQYF.

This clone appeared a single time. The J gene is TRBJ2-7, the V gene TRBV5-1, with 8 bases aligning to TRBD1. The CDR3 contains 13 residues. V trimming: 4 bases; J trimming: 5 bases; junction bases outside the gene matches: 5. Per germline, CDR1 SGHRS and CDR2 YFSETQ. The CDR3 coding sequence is TGCGCCAGCAGCGGGGGGACAGGCAACGAGCAGTACTTC. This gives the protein CASSGGTGNEQYF. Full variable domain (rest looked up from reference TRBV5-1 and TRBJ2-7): KAGVTQTPRYLIKTRGQQVTLSCSPISGHRSVSWYQQTPGQGLQFLFEYFSETQRNKGNFPGRFSGRQFSNSRSEMNVSTLELGDSALYLCASSGGTGNEQYFGPGTRLTVT.

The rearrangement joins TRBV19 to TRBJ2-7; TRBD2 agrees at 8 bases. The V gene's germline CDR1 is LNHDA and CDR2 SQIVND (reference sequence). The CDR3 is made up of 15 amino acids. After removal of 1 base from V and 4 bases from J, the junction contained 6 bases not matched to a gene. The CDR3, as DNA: TGTGCCAGTAGTATAGTTGCGGGGGGCCGGTACGAGCAGTACTTC. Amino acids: CASSIVAGGRYEQYF.

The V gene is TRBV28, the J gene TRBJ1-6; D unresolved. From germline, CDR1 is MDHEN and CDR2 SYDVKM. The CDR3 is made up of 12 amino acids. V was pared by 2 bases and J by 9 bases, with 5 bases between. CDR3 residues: CASSLRVSPLHF. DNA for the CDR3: TGTGCCAGCAGTTTACGAGTTTCACCCCTCCACTTT.

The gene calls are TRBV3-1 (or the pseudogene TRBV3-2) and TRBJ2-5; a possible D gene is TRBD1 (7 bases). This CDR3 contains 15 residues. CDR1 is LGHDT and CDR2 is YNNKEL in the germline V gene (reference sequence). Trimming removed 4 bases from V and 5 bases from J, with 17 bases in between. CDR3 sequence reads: CASSLRRGARETQYF. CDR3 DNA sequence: TGTGCCAGCAGCCTTCGCAGGGGGGCTCGTGAGACCCAGTACTTC.

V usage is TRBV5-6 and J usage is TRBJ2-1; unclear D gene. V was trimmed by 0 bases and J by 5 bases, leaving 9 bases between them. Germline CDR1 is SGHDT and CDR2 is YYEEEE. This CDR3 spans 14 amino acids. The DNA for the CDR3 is TGTGCCAGCAGCTTGGGTCTAGTGGACAATGAGCAGTTCTTC. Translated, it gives CASSLGLVDNEQFF.

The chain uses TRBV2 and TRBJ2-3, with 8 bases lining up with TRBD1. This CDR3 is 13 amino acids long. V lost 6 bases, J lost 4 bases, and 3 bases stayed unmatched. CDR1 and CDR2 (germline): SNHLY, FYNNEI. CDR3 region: CASRDRVADTQYF. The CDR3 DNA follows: TGTGCCAGCAGGGACAGGGTGGCAGATACGCAGTATTTT.

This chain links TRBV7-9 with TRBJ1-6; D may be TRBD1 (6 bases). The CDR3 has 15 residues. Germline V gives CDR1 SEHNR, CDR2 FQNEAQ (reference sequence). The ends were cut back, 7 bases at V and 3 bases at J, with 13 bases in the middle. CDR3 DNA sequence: TGTGCCAGCATCGCAAGGGGGAACTATAATTCACCCCTCCACTTT. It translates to CASIARGNYNSPLHF.

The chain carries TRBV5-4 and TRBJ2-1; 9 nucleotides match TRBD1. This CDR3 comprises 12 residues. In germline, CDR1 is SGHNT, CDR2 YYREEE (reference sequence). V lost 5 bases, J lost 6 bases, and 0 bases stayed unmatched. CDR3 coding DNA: TGTGCCAGCAGGACAGGGGGCAATGAGCAGTTCTTC. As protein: CASRTGGNEQFF.

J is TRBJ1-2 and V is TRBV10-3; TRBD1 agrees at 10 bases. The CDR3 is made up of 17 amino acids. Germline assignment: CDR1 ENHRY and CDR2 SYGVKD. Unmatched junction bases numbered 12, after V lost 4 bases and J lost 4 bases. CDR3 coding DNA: TGTGCCATCAGTGTTTCGGGACAGGGGCCTCTCGGCTATGGCTACACCTTC. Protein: CAISVSGQGPLGYGYTF.

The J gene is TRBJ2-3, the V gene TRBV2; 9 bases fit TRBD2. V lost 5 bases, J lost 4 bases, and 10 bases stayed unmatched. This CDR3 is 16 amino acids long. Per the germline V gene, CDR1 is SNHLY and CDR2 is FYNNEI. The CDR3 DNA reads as TGTGCCAGCAGTCTACTAGGACTAGCGAAGTCAGATACGCAGTATTTT. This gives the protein CASSLLGLAKSDTQYF.

The CDR3 region has the DNA TGCAGCGTTGAAGTTCCGAATAACTATGGCTACACCTTC. Translation gives CSVEVPNNYGYTF. J is TRBJ1-2 and V is TRBV29-1; D unresolved. Trimming left V 1 base short and J 1 base short, with 7 bases between. CDR1 SQVTM and CDR2 ANQGSEA come from the germline V gene. This CDR3 has 13 residues.

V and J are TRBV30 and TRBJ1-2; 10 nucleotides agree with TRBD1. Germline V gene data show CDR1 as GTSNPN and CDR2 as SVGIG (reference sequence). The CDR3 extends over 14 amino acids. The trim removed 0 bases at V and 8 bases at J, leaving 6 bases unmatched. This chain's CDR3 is CAWSVLGQGQGYTF. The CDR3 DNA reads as TGTGCCTGGAGTGTACTGGGACAGGGGCAAGGCTACACCTTC.

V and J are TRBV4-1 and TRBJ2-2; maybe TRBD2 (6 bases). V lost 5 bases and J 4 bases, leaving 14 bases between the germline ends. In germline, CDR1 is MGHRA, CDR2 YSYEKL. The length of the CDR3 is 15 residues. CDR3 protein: CASSSGLRGTGELFF. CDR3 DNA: TGCGCCAGCAGCTCGGGACTCAGAGGCACCGGGGAGCTGTTTTTT.

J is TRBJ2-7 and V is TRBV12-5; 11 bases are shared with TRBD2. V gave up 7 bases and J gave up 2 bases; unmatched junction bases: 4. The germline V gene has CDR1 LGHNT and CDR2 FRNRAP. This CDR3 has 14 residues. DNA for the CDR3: TGTGCTAGTGCCCCTAGCGGGGGGACCTACGAGCAGTACTTC. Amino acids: CASAPSGGTYEQYF.

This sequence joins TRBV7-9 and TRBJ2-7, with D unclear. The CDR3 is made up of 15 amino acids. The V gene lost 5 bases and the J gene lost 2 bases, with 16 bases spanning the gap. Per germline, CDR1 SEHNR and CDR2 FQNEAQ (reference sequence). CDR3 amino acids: CASSKTGLIAYEQYF. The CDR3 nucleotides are TGTGCCAGCAGCAAGACCGGGTTGATAGCCTACGAGCAGTACTTC.

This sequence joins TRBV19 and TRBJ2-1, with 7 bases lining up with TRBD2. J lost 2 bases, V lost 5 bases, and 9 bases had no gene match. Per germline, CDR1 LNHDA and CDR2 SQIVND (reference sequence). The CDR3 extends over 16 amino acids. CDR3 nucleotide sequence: TGTGCCAGTAGTCCCGAAAGCGGGGCGGCCTACAATGAGCAGTTCTTC. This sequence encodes CASSPESGAAYNEQFF.

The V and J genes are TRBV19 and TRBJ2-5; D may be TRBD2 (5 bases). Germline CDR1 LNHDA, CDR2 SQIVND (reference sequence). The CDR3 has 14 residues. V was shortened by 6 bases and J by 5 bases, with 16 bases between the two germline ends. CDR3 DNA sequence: TGTGCCAGTAGGGCCGTGGACGGGGTGGAGACCCAGTACTTC. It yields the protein CASRAVDGVETQYF.

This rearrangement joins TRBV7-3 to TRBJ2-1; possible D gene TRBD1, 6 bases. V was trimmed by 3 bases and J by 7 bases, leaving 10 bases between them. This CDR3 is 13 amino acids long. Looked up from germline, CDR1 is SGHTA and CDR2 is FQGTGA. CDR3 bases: TGTGCCAGCAGCTTTGGACAGCGGAATGAGCAGTTCTTC. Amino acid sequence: CASSFGQRNEQFF.

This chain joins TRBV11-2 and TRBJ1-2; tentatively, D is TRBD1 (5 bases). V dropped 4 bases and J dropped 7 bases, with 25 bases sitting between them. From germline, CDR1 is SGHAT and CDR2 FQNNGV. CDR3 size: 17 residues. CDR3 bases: TGTGCCAGCAGCTCGTACCTGGGGGTCCAGAGGCCTCCTGGCTACACCTTC. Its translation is CASSSYLGVQRPPGYTF.

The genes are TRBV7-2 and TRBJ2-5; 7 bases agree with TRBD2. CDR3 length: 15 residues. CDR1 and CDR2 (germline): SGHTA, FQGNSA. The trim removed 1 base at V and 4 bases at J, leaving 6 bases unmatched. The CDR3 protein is CASSLGGGRVETQYF. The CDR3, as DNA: TGTGCCAGCAGCTTAGGGGGGGGAAGGGTAGAGACCCAGTACTTC. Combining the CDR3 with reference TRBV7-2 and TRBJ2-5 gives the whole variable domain GAGVSQSPSNKVTEKGKDVELRCDPISGHTALYWYRQSLGQGLEFLIYFQGNSAPDKSGLPSDRFSAERTGGSVSTLTIQRTQQEDSAVYLCASSLGGGRVETQYFGPGTRLLVL.

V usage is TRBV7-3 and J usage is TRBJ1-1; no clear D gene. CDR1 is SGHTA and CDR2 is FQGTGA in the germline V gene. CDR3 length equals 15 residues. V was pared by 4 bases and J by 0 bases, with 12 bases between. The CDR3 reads CASSSEGGLNTEAFF. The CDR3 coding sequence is TGTGCCAGCAGCTCTGAGGGCGGACTGAACACTGAAGCTTTCTTT.

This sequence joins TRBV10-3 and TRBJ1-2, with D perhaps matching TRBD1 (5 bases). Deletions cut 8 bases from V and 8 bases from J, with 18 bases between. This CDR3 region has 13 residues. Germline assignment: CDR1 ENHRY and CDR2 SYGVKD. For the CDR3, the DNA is TGTGCCATCCGTCGGGGGGTTACTAGGGGCTACACCTTC. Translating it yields CAIRRGVTRGYTF.